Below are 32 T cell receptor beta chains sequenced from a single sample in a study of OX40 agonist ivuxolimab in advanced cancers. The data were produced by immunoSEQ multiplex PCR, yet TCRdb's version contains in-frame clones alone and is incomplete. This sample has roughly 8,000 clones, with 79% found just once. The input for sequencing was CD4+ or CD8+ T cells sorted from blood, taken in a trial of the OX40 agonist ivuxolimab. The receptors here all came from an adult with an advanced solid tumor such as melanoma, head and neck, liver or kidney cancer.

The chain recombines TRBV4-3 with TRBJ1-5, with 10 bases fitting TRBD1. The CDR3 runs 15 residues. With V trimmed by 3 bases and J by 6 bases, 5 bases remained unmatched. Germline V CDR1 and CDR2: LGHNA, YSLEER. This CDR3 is CASSQDRGDGQPQHF. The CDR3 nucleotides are TGCGCCAGCAGCCAGGACAGGGGGGACGGTCAGCCCCAGCATTTT.

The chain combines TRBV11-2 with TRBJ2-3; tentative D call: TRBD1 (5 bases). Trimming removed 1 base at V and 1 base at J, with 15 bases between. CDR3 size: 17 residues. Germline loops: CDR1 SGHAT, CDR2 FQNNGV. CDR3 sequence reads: CASSLVKGRVGTDTQYF. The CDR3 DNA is TGTGCCAGCAGCTTAGTGAAAGGCAGGGTGGGCACAGATACGCAGTATTTT.

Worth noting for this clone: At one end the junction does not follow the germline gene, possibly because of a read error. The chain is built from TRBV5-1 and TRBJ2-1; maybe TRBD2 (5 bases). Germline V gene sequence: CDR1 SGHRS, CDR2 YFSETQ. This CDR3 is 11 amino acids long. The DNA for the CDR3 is TGCGCCAGCAGCTTGGGAATCGAAGCGGTCTTC. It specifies CASSLGIEAVF.

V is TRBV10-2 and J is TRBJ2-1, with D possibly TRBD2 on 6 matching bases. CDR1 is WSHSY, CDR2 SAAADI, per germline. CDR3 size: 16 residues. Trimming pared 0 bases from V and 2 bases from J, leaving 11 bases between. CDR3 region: CASSESLLAAYNEQFF. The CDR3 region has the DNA TGCGCCAGCAGTGAGTCGCTTTTAGCGGCCTACAATGAGCAGTTCTTC.

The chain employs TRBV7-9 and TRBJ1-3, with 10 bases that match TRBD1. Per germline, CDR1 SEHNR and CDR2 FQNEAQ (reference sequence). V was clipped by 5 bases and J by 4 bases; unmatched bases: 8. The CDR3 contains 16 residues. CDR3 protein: CASSTGTGVSGNTIYF. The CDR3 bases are TGTGCCAGCAGCACCGGGACAGGGGTATCCGGAAACACCATATATTTT.

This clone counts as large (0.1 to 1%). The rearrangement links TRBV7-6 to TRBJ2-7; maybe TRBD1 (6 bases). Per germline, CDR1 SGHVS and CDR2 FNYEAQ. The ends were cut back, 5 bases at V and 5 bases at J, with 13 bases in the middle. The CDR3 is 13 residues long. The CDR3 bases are TGTGCCAGCAGCCTTGGGACATCCAACGAGCAGTACTTC. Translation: CASSLGTSNEQYF.

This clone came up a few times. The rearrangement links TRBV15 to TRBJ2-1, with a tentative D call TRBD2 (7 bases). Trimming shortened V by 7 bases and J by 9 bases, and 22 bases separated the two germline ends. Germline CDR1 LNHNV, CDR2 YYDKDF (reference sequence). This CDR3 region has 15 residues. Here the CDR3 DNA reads TGTGCCACCAACGTAGGGGGGGACCGGATCGGTGAGCAGTTCTTC. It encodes CATNVGGDRIGEQFF.

CDR3 sequence (DNA): TGCGCCAGCTCGAACGGACTAGCGGGAGGGAGCTCCTACAATGAGCAGTTCTTC. Translation: CASSNGLAGGSSYNEQFF. This chain connects TRBV5-1 to TRBJ2-1, with 15 bases aligning to TRBD2. The length of the CDR3 is 18 residues. Germline V gene lookup returns CDR1 SGHRS and CDR2 YFSETQ. The junction had 8 bases not matched to a gene; V was cut back by 7 bases and J by 0 bases.

The CDR3, as DNA: TGCGCCAGCAGCTTGTGGGGCCGGGAGTCTATCTACAATGAGCAGTTCTTC. It specifies CASSLWGRESIYNEQFF. This rearrangement joins TRBV5-1 to TRBJ2-1; maybe TRBD2 (6 bases). V was cut by 1 base and J by 3 bases, with 17 bases left in between. In germline, CDR1 is SGHRS, CDR2 YFSETQ. The CDR3 loop spans 17 amino acids.

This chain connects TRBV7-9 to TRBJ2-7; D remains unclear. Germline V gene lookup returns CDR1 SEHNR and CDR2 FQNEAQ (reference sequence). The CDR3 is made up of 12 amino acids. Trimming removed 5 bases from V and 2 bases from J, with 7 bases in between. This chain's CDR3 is CASSPLAYEQYF. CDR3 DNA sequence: TGTGCCAGCAGCCCGCTCGCCTACGAGCAGTACTTC.

This chain's CDR3 is CASSSENHNEKLFF. CDR3 nucleotide sequence: TGTGCCAGCAGTTCAGAAAACCATAATGAAAAACTGTTTTTT. The gene calls are TRBV2 and TRBJ1-4; D not resolved. This CDR3 region has 14 residues. V lost 5 bases to trimming and J lost 4 bases, with 11 bases between them. CDR1 and CDR2 from the germline V gene are SNHLY and FYNNEI. The whole variable domain, remainder taken from reference TRBV2 and TRBJ1-4, is EPEVTQTPSHQVTQMGQEVILRCVPISNHLYFYWYRQILGQKVEFLVSFYNNEISEKSEIFDDQFSVERPDGSNFTLKIRSTKLEDSAMYFCASSSENHNEKLFFGSGTQLSVL.

This chain's CDR3 is CASSQQPGPQNSPLHF. CDR3 nucleotides: TGTGCCAGCAGCCAACAACCGGGCCCACAAAATTCACCCCTCCACTTT. The J gene is TRBJ1-6, the V gene TRBV7-6; D gene unclear. V gave up 5 bases and J gave up 7 bases, with 18 bases separating them. CDR1 is SGHVS, CDR2 FNYEAQ, per germline. The CDR3 loop spans 16 amino acids. Combining the CDR3 with reference TRBV7-6 and TRBJ1-6 gives the whole variable domain GAGVSQSPRYKVTKRGQDVALRCDPISGHVSLYWYRQALGQGPEFLTYFNYEAQQDKSGLPNDRFSAERPEGSISTLTIQRTEQRDSAMYRCASSQQPGPQNSPLHFGNGTRLTVT.

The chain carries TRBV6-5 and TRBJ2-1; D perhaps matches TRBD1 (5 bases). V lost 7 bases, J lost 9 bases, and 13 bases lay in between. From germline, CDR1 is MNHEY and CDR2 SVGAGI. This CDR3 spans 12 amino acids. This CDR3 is CASNIRVSEQFF. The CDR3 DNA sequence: TGTGCCAGCAACATCAGGGTTAGTGAGCAGTTCTTC.

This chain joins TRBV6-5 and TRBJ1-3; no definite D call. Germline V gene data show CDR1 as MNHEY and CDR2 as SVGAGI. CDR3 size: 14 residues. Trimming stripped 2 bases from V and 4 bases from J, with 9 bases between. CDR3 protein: CASSYEGTGNTIYF. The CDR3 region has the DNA TGTGCCAGCAGTTACGAGGGTACCGGAAACACCATATATTTT.

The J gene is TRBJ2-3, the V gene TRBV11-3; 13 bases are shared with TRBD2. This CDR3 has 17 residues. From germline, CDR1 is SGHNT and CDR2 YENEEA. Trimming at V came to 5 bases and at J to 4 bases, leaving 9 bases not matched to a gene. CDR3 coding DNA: TGTGCCAGCAGCAGAACTAGCGGGAGGGCCGAGTCAGATACGCAGTATTTT. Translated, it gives CASSRTSGRAESDTQYF.

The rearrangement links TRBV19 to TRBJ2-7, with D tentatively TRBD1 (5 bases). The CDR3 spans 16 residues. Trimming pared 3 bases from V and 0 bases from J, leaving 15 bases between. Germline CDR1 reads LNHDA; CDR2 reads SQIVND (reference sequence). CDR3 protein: CASSINPSGLSYEQYF. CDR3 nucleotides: TGTGCCAGTAGTATCAATCCGTCAGGGCTCTCCTACGAGCAGTACTTC.

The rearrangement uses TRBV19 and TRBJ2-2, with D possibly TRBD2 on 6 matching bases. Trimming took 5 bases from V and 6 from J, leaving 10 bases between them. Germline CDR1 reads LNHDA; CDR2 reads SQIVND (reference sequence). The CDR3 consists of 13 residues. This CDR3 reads CASSFGGAGELFF. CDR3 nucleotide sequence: TGTGCCAGTAGTTTCGGAGGGGCCGGGGAGCTGTTTTTT.

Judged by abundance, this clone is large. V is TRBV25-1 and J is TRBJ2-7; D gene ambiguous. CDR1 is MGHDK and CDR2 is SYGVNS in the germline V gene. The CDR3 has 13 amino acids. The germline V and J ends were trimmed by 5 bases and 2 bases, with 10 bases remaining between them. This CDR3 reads CASSSNPPYEQYF. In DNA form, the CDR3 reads TGTGCCAGCAGTTCTAACCCCCCCTACGAGCAGTACTTC.

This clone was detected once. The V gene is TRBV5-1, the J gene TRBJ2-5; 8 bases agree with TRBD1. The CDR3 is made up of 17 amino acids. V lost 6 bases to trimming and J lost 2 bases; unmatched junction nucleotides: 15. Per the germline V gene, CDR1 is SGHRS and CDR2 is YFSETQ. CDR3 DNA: TGCGCCAGCACAAGCACTCCGGGACAGGTTCTGCAAGAGACCCAGTACTTC. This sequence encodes CASTSTPGQVLQETQYF.

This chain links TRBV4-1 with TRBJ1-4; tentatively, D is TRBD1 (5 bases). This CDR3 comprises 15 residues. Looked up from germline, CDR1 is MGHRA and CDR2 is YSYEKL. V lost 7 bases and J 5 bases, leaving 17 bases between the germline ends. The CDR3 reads CASKGSWTLNEKLFF. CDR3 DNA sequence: TGCGCCAGCAAGGGAAGTTGGACACTGAATGAAAAACTGTTTTTT.

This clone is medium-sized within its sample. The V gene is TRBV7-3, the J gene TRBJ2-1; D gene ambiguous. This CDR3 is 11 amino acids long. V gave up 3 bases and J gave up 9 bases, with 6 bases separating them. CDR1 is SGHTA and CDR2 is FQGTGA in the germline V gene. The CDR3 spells CASSLGSEQFF. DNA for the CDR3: TGTGCCAGCAGCTTGGGCAGTGAGCAGTTCTTC.

The CDR3 loop reads CAWTPGQGNEKLFF. CDR3 nucleotide sequence: TGTGCCTGGACTCCCGGACAGGGTAATGAAAAACTGTTTTTT. The chain recombines TRBV30 with TRBJ1-4, with TRBD1 identical over 8 bases. This CDR3 has 14 amino acids. Trimming at V came to 4 bases and at J to 4 bases, leaving 5 bases not matched to a gene. Germline CDR1 GTSNPN, CDR2 SVGIG (reference sequence).

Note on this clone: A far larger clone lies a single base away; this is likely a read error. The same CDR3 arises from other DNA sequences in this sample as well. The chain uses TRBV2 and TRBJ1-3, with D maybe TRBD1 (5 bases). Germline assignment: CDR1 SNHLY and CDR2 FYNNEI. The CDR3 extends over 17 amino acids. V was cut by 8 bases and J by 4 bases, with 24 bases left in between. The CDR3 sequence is CASREGHGAEFGNTIYF. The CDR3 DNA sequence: TGTGCCAGCCGGGAGGGGCACGGGGCCGAGTTCGGAAACACCATATATTTT.

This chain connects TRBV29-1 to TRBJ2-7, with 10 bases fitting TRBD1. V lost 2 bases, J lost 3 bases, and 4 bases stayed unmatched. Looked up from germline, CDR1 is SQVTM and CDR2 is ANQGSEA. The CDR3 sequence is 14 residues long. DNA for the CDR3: TGCAGCGTTGAAAAAGGGGACAGGGGCTACGAGCAGTACTTC. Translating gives CSVEKGDRGYEQYF.

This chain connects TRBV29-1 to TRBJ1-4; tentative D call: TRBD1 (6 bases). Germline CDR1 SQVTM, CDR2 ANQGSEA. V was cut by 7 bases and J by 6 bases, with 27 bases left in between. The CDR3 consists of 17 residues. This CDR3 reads CSAEVPRSGGVYEKLFF. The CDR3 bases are TGCAGCGCCGAAGTTCCAAGATCGGGGGGCGTCTATGAAAAACTGTTTTTT.

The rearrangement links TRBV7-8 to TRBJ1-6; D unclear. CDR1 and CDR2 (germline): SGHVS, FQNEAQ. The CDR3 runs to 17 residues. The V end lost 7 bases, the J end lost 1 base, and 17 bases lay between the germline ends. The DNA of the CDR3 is TGTGCCAGCACCACCAGGCTACCGGCATCCTATAATTCACCCCTCCACTTT. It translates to CASTTRLPASYNSPLHF.

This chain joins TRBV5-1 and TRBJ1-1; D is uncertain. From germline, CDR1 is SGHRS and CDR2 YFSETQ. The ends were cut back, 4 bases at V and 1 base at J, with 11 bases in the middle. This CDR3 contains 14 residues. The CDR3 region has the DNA TGCGCCAGCAGCCCCTCCGGAGGGAACACTGAAGCTTTCTTT. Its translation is CASSPSGGNTEAFF.

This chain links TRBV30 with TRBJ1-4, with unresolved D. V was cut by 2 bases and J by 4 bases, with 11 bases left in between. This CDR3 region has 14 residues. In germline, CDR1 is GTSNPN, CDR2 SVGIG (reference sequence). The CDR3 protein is CAWSFGQLNEKLFF. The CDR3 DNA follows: TGTGCCTGGAGTTTCGGCCAGCTTAATGAAAAACTGTTTTTT.

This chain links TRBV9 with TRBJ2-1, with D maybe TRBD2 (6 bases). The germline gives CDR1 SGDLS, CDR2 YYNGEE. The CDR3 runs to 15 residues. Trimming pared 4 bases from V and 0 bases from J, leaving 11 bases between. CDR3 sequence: CASSPGGSSYNEQFF. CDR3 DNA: TGTGCCAGCAGCCCCGGGGGTAGCTCCTACAATGAGCAGTTCTTC.

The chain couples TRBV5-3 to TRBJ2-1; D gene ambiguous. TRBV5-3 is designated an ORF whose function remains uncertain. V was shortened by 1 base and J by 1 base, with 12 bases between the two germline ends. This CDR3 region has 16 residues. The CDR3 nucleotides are TGTGCCAGAAGCTTGTCCGGAAGTGGTTCCTACAATGAGCAGTTCTTC. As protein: CARSLSGSGSYNEQFF.

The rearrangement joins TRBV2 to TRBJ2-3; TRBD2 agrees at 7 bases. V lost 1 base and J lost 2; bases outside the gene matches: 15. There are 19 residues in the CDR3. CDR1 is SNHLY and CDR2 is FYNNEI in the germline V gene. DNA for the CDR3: TGTGCCAGCAGTGAAGAGTTCGGAAGGGTAGCGGGCCACACAGATACGCAGTATTTT. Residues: CASSEEFGRVAGHTDTQYF. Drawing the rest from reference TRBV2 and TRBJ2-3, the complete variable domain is EPEVTQTPSHQVTQMGQEVILRCVPISNHLYFYWYRQILGQKVEFLVSFYNNEISEKSEIFDDQFSVERPDGSNFTLKIRSTKLEDSAMYFCASSEEFGRVAGHTDTQYFGPGTRLTVL.

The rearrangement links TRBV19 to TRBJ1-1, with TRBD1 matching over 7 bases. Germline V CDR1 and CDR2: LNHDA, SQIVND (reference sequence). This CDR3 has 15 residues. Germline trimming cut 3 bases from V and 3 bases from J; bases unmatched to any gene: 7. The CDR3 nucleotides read TGTGCCAGTAGTATGGGTGCCAGGGGGGACACTGAAGCTTTCTTT. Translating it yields CASSMGARGDTEAFF.